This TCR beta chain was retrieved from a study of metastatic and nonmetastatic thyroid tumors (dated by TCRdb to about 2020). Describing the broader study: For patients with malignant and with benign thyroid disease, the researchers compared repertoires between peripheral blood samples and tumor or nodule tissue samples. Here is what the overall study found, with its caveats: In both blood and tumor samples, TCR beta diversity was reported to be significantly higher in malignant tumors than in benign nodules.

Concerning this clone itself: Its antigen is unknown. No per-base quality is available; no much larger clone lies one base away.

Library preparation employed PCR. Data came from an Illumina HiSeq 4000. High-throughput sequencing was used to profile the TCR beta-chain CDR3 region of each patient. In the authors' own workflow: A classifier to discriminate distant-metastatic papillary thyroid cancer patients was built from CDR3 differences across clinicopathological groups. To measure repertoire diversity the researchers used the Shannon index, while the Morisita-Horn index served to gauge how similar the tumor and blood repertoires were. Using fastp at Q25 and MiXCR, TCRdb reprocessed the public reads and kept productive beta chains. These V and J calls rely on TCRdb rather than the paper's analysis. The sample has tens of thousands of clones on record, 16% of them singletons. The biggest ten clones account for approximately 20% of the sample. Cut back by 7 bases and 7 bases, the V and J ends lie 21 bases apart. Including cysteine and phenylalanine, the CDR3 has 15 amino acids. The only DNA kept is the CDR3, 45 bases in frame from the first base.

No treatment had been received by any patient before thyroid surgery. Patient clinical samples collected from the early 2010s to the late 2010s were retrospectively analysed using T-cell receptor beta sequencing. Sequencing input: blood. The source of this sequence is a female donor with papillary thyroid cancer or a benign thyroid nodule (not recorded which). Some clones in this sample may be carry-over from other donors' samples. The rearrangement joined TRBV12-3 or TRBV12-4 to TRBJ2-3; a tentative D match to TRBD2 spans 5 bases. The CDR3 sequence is CASIQITGISNTQYF. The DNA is TGTGCCAGCATCCAGATTACGGGGATAAGTAATACGCAGTATTTT.